The 21 T cell receptor beta chains presented below share a single source sample, sequenced in a study of T cell responses to AZD1222 COVID-19 vaccine. The data were produced by immunoSEQ multiplex PCR, yet TCRdb's version contains in-frame clones alone and is incomplete. The profile covers just under 55,000 clones, with about 85% appearing a single time and around 4% taken by the ten largest. The source material was peripheral blood, sampled on day 0 of AZD1222 vaccination. The receptors originated from an adult in good health.

This clone was detected once. The chain combines TRBV27 with TRBJ2-6; D ambiguous. The ends were cut back, 2 bases at V and 0 bases at J, with 2 bases in the middle. The CDR3 is 14 residues long. From germline, CDR1 is MNHEY and CDR2 SMNVEV (reference sequence). The chain's CDR3 is CASSLTSGANVLTF. The CDR3, as DNA: TGTGCCAGCAGTTTAACCTCTGGGGCCAACGTCCTGACTTTC.

The rearrangement uses TRBV28 and TRBJ1-1; TRBD1 is a possible D gene (5 bases). With 6 bases removed from V and 1 base from J, the gap between germline ends came to 18 bases. Germline loops: CDR1 MDHEN, CDR2 SYDVKM. This CDR3 contains 16 residues. CDR3 amino acids: CASSLTLDSQNTEAFF. In DNA, the CDR3 is TGTGCCAGCAGCTTGACCCTCGACAGCCAGAACACTGAAGCTTTCTTT.

The rearrangement links TRBV5-6 to TRBJ1-1; D is uncertain. The CDR3 runs to 14 residues. Looked up from germline, CDR1 is SGHDT and CDR2 is YYEEEE. The V end lost 0 bases, the J end lost 6 bases, and 12 bases lay between the germline ends. CDR3 residues: CASSLVGQNAEAFF. In DNA, the CDR3 is TGTGCCAGCAGCTTGGTTGGTCAGAATGCTGAAGCTTTCTTT.

This chain links TRBV11-1 with TRBJ1-6, with 9 bases matching TRBD1. CDR1 is SGHAT and CDR2 is FQDESV in the germline V gene (reference sequence). The CDR3 covers 15 residues. The trim removed 7 bases at V and 9 bases at J, leaving 10 bases unmatched. The CDR3 reads CASTDPGQGRSPLHF. The CDR3 DNA is TGTGCCAGCACCGATCCGGGACAGGGACGTTCACCCCTCCACTTT.

The rearrangement joins TRBV6-2 or TRBV6-3 to TRBJ2-7, with D unclear. The CDR3 is 14 residues long. Germline loops: CDR1 MNHEY, CDR2 SVGEGT. Between the trimmed V and J ends, which lost 5 bases and 6 bases, there was a span of 17 bases. CDR3 bases: TGTGCCAGCAGTACCCCGGACCCATCCAGCGAGCAGTACTTC. This codes for CASSTPDPSSEQYF.

This rearrangement joins TRBV10-3 to TRBJ1-1, with 8 bases matching TRBD1. The CDR3 is 15 amino acids. Germline V CDR1 and CDR2: ENHRY, SYGVKD. V dropped 4 bases and J dropped 1; count of bases not matched to a gene: 5. The CDR3 coding sequence is TGTGCCATCAGTGCCCAGGGGGCACGGAACACTGAAGCTTTCTTT. This sequence encodes CAISAQGARNTEAFF.

This clone was seen a few times. This chain joins TRBV4-2 and TRBJ2-7; D is undetermined. Trimming took off 1 base at V and 4 bases at J, with 11 bases between the two ends. The CDR3 runs to 14 residues. Germline CDR1 and CDR2: LGHNA and YNFKEQ. The DNA of the CDR3 is TGTGCCAGCAGCCAAGCCCCTTCGGGTTACGAGCAGTACTTC. Residues: CASSQAPSGYEQYF.

The rearrangement uses TRBV6-5 and TRBJ2-7, with D possibly matching TRBD1 (6 bases). V lost 8 bases to trimming and J lost 5 bases, with 16 bases between them. The CDR3 consists of 13 residues. Germline V lookup: CDR1 MNHEY, CDR2 SVGAGI. Here the CDR3 reads CASRSPGTNEQYF. The CDR3 DNA is TGTGCCAGCCGCTCTCCAGGGACAAACGAGCAGTACTTC.

This rearrangement joins TRBV6-6 to TRBJ2-3, with D tentatively TRBD1 (5 bases). The V gene lost 0 bases and the J gene lost 4 bases, with 11 bases spanning the gap. Germline CDR1 MNHNY, CDR2 SVGAGI (reference sequence). The CDR3 covers 15 residues. This chain's CDR3 is CASSYSADSPDTQYF. CDR3 nucleotide sequence: TGTGCCAGCAGTTACTCGGCCGACAGTCCAGATACGCAGTATTTT.

The chain has TRBV27 and TRBJ1-1, with 8 positions matching TRBD1. The CDR3 is made up of 14 amino acids. The ends lost 3 bases at V and 4 bases at J; junction bases unmatched: 4. Germline CDR1 reads MNHEY; CDR2 reads SMNVEV (reference sequence). The CDR3 reads CASSLRQGATEAFF. The CDR3, as DNA: TGTGCCAGCAGTTTGCGTCAGGGGGCCACTGAAGCTTTCTTT.

The chain combines TRBV5-1 with TRBJ1-1, with 9 bases identical to TRBD1. Germline V gene data show CDR1 as SGHRS and CDR2 as YFSETQ. The CDR3 totals 16 residues. Losses at the gene ends were 3 bases for V and 5 bases for J; bases not matched to a gene: 11. The CDR3 DNA follows: TGCGCCAGCAGCTCGACCCACAGGGGGCTTGGTACTGAAGCTTTCTTT. It yields the protein CASSSTHRGLGTEAFF.

This chain joins TRBV19 and TRBJ1-5; TRBD1 might be the D (5 bases). CDR1 is LNHDA, CDR2 SQIVND, per germline (reference sequence). V was trimmed by 4 bases and J by 3 bases, leaving 22 bases between them. The CDR3 has 18 residues. The CDR3 here is CASSKYAGTNQDNQPQHF. The CDR3 region has the DNA TGTGCCAGTAGTAAATATGCCGGGACGAACCAAGACAATCAGCCCCAGCATTTT.

The chain uses TRBV6-5 and TRBJ2-1, with 7 bases matching TRBD1. Per germline, CDR1 MNHEY and CDR2 SVGAGI. V shed 10 bases, J shed 1 base, and the junction held 10 bases outside the gene matches. The CDR3 has 15 residues. Here the CDR3 reads CATLQGVVSYNEQFF. The DNA of the CDR3 is TGTGCCACACTTCAGGGGGTCGTTTCCTACAATGAGCAGTTCTTC.

In its sample, this clone was seen once. The CDR3 is CATSRAGTGINYGYTF. DNA for the CDR3: TGTGCCACCAGCAGAGCCGGGACAGGGATAAACTATGGCTACACCTTC. The rearrangement uses TRBV15 and TRBJ1-2; 9 bases agree with TRBD1. Trimming took 1 base from V and 2 from J; bases not matched to a gene: 5. The CDR3 totals 16 residues. Germline V CDR1 and CDR2: LNHNV, YYDKDF (reference sequence). The variable domain in full, with the rest retrieved from reference TRBV15 and TRBJ1-2, is DAMVIQNPRYQVTQFGKPVTLSCSQTLNHNVMYWYQQKSSQAPKLLFHYYDKDFNNEADTPDNFQSRRPNTSFCFLDIRSPGLGDTAMYLCATSRAGTGINYGYTFGSGTRLTVV.

This chain uses TRBV6-4 with TRBJ2-1, with 7 bases lining up with TRBD1. CDR3 size: 14 residues. Trimming removed 5 bases from V and 0 bases from J; junction bases left unmatched: 1. From germline, CDR1 is MRHNA and CDR2 SNTAGT. The CDR3, as DNA: TGTGCCAGCAGTCGGGACAGCTCCTACAATGAGCAGTTCTTC. This translates into CASSRDSSYNEQFF.

The V gene is TRBV24-1, the J gene TRBJ1-2, with TRBD1 matching 8 bases. The CDR3 consists of 14 residues. CDR1 and CDR2 (germline): KGHDR, SFDVKD. V shed 3 bases, J shed 7 bases, and the junction held 6 bases outside the gene matches. In DNA, the CDR3 is TGTGCCACCAGTGATCCGGACAGGGCGGGTGGCTACACCTTC. It codes for CATSDPDRAGGYTF.

This rearrangement joins TRBV19 to TRBJ1-5; unclear D gene. The CDR3 length is 14 residues. The V end lost 3 bases, the J end lost 2 bases, and 8 bases lay between the germline ends. Germline CDR1 LNHDA, CDR2 SQIVND (reference sequence). Here the CDR3 reads CASSIGSGNQPQHF. For the CDR3, the DNA is TGTGCCAGTAGTATTGGTTCAGGCAATCAGCCCCAGCATTTT.

The chain is built from TRBV7-6 and TRBJ1-1, with D hard to call. The CDR3 length is 15 residues. The ends were cut back, 6 bases at V and 4 bases at J, with 18 bases in the middle. Germline CDR1 is SGHVS and CDR2 is FNYEAQ. The CDR3 DNA sequence: TGTGCCAGCAGTGCCGGACTCCCGGGGAGCACTGAAGCTTTCTTT. Translated, it gives CASSAGLPGSTEAFF.

This chain joins TRBV30 and TRBJ2-2; 16 nucleotides align to TRBD2. This CDR3 is built from 20 residues. The ends lost 3 bases at V and 4 bases at J; junction bases unmatched: 14. In germline, CDR1 is GTSNPN, CDR2 SVGIG (reference sequence). This CDR3 reads CAWRAATGTSGGAGTGELFF. The CDR3 region has the DNA TGTGCCTGGAGAGCCGCGACCGGGACTAGCGGGGGGGCAGGCACCGGGGAGCTGTTTTTT.

The chain is built from TRBV30 and TRBJ2-7; D may be TRBD2 (7 bases). The V gene's germline CDR1 is GTSNPN and CDR2 SVGIG (reference sequence). CDR3 length: 11 amino acids. V was trimmed by 5 bases and J by 6 bases, leaving 11 bases between them. The CDR3 DNA reads as TGTGCCTGGGGTCGGGGGGCCGAGCAGTACTTC. It codes for CAWGRGAEQYF.

This clone was seen a handful of times. The chain combines TRBV19 with TRBJ1-5; D is possibly TRBD1 (6 bases). CDR1 LNHDA and CDR2 SQIVND come from the germline V gene (reference sequence). This CDR3 is built from 15 residues. The V end was cut by 4 bases, the J end by 0 bases, with 10 bases between. The CDR3 DNA is TGTGCCAGTAGTACCGGGGGCTATAGCAATCAGCCCCAGCATTTT. Translation: CASSTGGYSNQPQHF.